Below, 10 T cell receptor beta chains from the same sample are listed, as sequenced in a study of CD8+CD57+ T cells in acquired aplastic anemia. Genomic DNA acted as the template from which TCR beta VDJ combination and CDR3 sequence profiling were carried out. Using its own MiXCR run on the reads, TCRdb lists one record per CDR3 protein. The table shows approximately 250,000 distinct CDR3 sequences, with roughly 80% occurring only once. The authors sequenced patients whose flow cytometry had shown CD8+CD57+ cell expansion. The sequenced sample consisted of sorted CD4+, CD8+, or CD8+CD57+ T cells (not recorded which) from PBMCs. These TCRs come from a human donor with aplastic anemia.

This clonotype was seen only once. The genes are TRBV20-1 and TRBJ2-4; tentative D call: TRBD2 (6 bases). Germline-derived CDR1 and CDR2 are DFQATT and SNEGSKA (reference sequence). The CDR3 extends over 15 amino acids. Trimming pared 0 bases from V and 4 bases from J, leaving 13 bases between. CDR3 protein: CSARDGRGSKNIQYF. CDR3 nucleotide sequence: TGCAGTGCTAGAGATGGACGGGGGTCGAAAAACATTCAGTACTTC.

As concerns this clonotype: It is likely a read error, because the conserved phenylalanine at the end of the CDR3 is missing. The chain is built from TRBV2 and TRBJ2-4; no reliable D call. The J call may be in error: the DNA end matches TRBJ2-1 better. The V gene's germline CDR1 is SNHLY and CDR2 FYNNEI. CDR3 size: 13 residues. This chain's CDR3 is CASSEAGIHEQFV. CDR3 sequence (DNA): TGTGCCAGCAGTGAAGCGGGGATCCATGAGCAGTTCGTC.

This clonotype appeared a single time. The V call is TRBV5-6, the J call TRBJ2-1; D is unclear. Trimming removed 4 bases from V and 8 bases from J, with 13 bases in between. CDR1 and CDR2 from the germline V gene are SGHDT and YYEEEE. This CDR3 has 13 amino acids. CDR3 in amino acids: CASSAGVIHEQFF. In DNA, the CDR3 is TGTGCCAGCAGCGCTGGGGTTATCCATGAGCAGTTCTTC.

A word on this clonotype: A read error may produce the germline difference seen at one junction end. The chain employs TRBV24-1 and TRBJ2-1; tentatively, D is TRBD1 or TRBD2 (5 bases each). The CDR3 runs 13 residues. Germline values: CDR1 KGHDR, CDR2 SFDVKD. The CDR3 loop is CATTGGRGGSRSF. In DNA, the CDR3 is TGTGCCACCACTGGGGGTCGAGGCGGAAGTCGTTCCTTC.

This rearrangement joins TRBV19 to TRBJ1-2; D not resolved. The CDR3 spans 12 residues. Germline V lookup: CDR1 LNHDA, CDR2 SQIVND (reference sequence). Trimming left V 5 bases short and J 1 base short, with 5 bases between. CDR3 sequence reads: CASSASNYGYTF. For the CDR3, the DNA is TGTGCCAGTAGTGCCAGTAACTATGGCTACACCTTC.

This clonotype was observed a few times. The chain links TRBV2 to TRBJ2-7; tentative D call: TRBD1 (5 bases). Germline CDR1 SNHLY, CDR2 FYNNEI. The CDR3 spans 13 residues. V lost 4 bases and J lost 6, with 13 bases in between. CDR3 sequence reads: CASSGIGDFEQYF. The CDR3 region has the DNA TGTGCCAGCAGTGGGATAGGGGATTTCGAGCAGTACTTC.

For this clonotype: Germline and junction disagree at one end, which may indicate a read error. The J gene is TRBJ2-1, the V gene TRBV9; D uncertain. Germline-derived CDR1 and CDR2 are SGDLS and YYNGEE. This CDR3 has 16 residues. In DNA, the CDR3 is TGTGCCAGCAGCGTAGGGTCAGAAACCCAGTATTATGACCAGTTCTTC. It yields the protein CASSVGSETQYYDQFF.

The V and J genes are TRBV2 and TRBJ2-1, with D possibly TRBD1 on 7 matching bases. V lost 5 bases, J lost 6 bases, and 14 bases lay in between. CDR3 length equals 14 residues. Per germline, CDR1 SNHLY and CDR2 FYNNEI. The DNA of the CDR3 is TGTGCCAGCAGTTCCCGACAGGGAGGCAATGAGCAGTTCTTC. It codes for CASSSRQGGNEQFF.

This clonotype was detected many times. This chain uses TRBV2 with TRBJ2-3, with D maybe TRBD2 (5 bases). Germline V lookup: CDR1 SNHLY, CDR2 FYNNEI. The CDR3 has 11 amino acids. The V end was cut by 8 bases, the J end by 5 bases, with 8 bases between. CDR3 sequence reads: CASGSGDTQYF. The CDR3 DNA reads TGTGCCAGCGGGAGCGGAGATACGCAGTATTTT. Drawing the rest from reference TRBV2 and TRBJ2-3, the complete variable domain is EPEVTQTPSHQVTQMGQEVILRCVPISNHLYFYWYRQILGQKVEFLVSFYNNEISEKSEIFDDQFSVERPDGSNFTLKIRSTKLEDSAMYFCASGSGDTQYFGPGTRLTVL.

On this clonotype: One junction end disagrees with the germline gene, perhaps due to a read error. In DNA form, the CDR3 reads TGTGCCAGCAGCGGGGGAGGGGGGGCGAAAGCTAACCCGTACTTT. Translating it yields CASSGGGGAKANPYF. The V gene is TRBV2, the J gene TRBJ2-5; D may be TRBD2 (7 bases). CDR3 length equals 15 residues. In germline, CDR1 is SNHLY, CDR2 FYNNEI.